This T cell receptor beta chain was documented in a study of immune heterogeneity within non-small cell lung tumors. Study-wide results and caveats: Clonotypes of T-cell receptor beta found at high frequency were largely distinct between individual patients.

Samples each supplied around 600 ng of bulk tumor genomic DNA as template. Spaced far apart, several biopsies were taken from each primary tumor during surgery. Surgery that was curative in intent was performed on patients with untreated, newly diagnosed non-small cell lung cancer. By share of the sample, this clonotype is medium-sized. Its target is not known. V dropped 11 bases and J dropped 0 bases, with 17 bases sitting between them. CDR1 and CDR2 from the germline V gene are MGHDK and SYGVNS. The CDR3 length is 15 residues. In a multiplex PCR, 32 V and 13 J primers amplified TCR beta CDR3. TCRdb fed the multiplex PCR reads into MiXCR, producing one record per CDR3 protein. The sample lists 11,000 or so distinct CDR3 sequences, roughly 26% occurring once.

This sequence originates from a man between 45 and 60 years old with non-small cell lung cancer. J is TRBJ1-5 and V is TRBV25-1; TRBD1 is a possible D gene (6 bases). Sequences were obtained from lung tumor tissue. The CDR3 sequence is CASQKQGDSNQPQHF. DNA for the CDR3: TGTGCCTCTCAAAAACAGGGAGATAGCAATCAGCCCCAGCATTTT.